One sample yielded the 6 T cell receptor beta chains listed below, sequenced in a study of cytomegalovirus exposure and HLA in healthy donors. Vbeta (60) and Jbeta (13) primers were used in the PCR. Generated by immunoSEQ multiplex PCR, the TCRdb table keeps only in-frame clones and is missing some. Of about 220,000 clones listed, 82% are singletons. The material sequenced was PBMCs. The source is a man aged 40-49 years in good health and CMV-seropositive.

DNA for the CDR3: TGTGCCAGCCGGTCAGGGGGAGAGTTCTTC. Its protein product is CASRSGGEFF. V gene TRBV6-5 combines with J gene TRBJ2-1, with 7 nucleotides matching TRBD1. The CDR3 runs 10 residues. V trimming: 8 bases; J trimming: 14 bases; junction bases outside the gene matches: 6. The germline gives CDR1 MNHEY, CDR2 SVGAGI.

The V gene is TRBV12-5, the J gene TRBJ2-4, with D maybe TRBD2 (6 bases). Trimming left V 1 base short and J 6 bases short, with 7 bases between. Germline CDR1 reads LGHNT; CDR2 reads FRNRAP. The CDR3 totals 13 residues. This chain's CDR3 is CASGLGAGNIQYF. In DNA form, the CDR3 reads TGTGCTAGTGGTTTGGGAGCGGGAAACATTCAGTACTTC.

J is TRBJ2-1 and V is TRBV11-2; D is possibly TRBD1 (6 bases). V lost 7 bases to trimming and J lost 6 bases, with 13 bases between them. The length of the CDR3 is 13 residues. The germline V gene has CDR1 SGHAT and CDR2 FQNNGV. The DNA of the CDR3 is TGTGCCAGCACCTGGGCACAGGGCAATGAGCAGTTCTTC. This codes for CASTWAQGNEQFF.

V usage is TRBV19 and J usage is TRBJ2-7, with D possibly being TRBD2 (5 bases). V was shortened by 7 bases and J by 2 bases, with 15 bases between the two germline ends. The germline gives CDR1 LNHDA, CDR2 SQIVND (reference sequence). This CDR3 has 14 amino acids. The CDR3 spells CASKWSGDAYEQYF. The CDR3 region has the DNA TGTGCCAGTAAGTGGAGCGGTGACGCCTACGAGCAGTACTTC.

The V and J genes are TRBV7-6 and TRBJ2-7; 8 bases are a match to TRBD1. V shed 5 bases and J 2 bases; nucleotides not matched to a gene: 5. CDR1 and CDR2 (germline): SGHVS, FNYEAQ. This CDR3 comprises 14 residues. The CDR3 loop is CASSARQGPYEQYF. CDR3 sequence (DNA): TGTGCCAGCAGCGCACGACAGGGGCCCTACGAGCAGTACTTC.

In DNA form, the CDR3 reads TGTGCCACCTCCCGGACTAGCGGATCCTACGAGCAGTACTTC. Protein sequence: CATSRTSGSYEQYF. This chain links TRBV11-2 with TRBJ2-7, with 10 nucleotides matching TRBD2. The CDR3 length is 14 residues. J was trimmed by 1 base and V by 10 bases; bases with no gene match: 7. Germline assignment: CDR1 SGHAT and CDR2 FQNNGV.